This T cell receptor (beta chain) was retrieved from a study of a mutant IDH1 vaccine in newly diagnosed glioma. TCRdb's table, derived via immunoSEQ multiplex PCR, lists solely in-frame clones and lacks some. The table has tens of thousands of clones, around 84% seen once. The CDR3 is 14 amino acids. V dropped 4 bases and J dropped 2; count of bases not matched to a gene: 3. From germline, CDR1 is MDHEN and CDR2 SYDVKM. In regard to this clone: The target antigen is unknown.

Indicated time point: week 11, during vaccination. Vaccination used 300 ug of mutant IDH1 20-mer peptide per dose, with topical imiquimod. The chain is built from TRBV28 and TRBJ1-2, with TRBD1 matching over 8 bases. This TCR was recovered from a man in his forties or fifties with glioma. Sequencing was performed on PBMCs, taken from a glioma patient whose treatment included an IDH1 peptide vaccine. The CDR3 here is CASSSGGANYGYTF. The CDR3, as DNA: TGTGCCAGCAGTTCAGGGGGCGCGAACTATGGCTACACCTTC.